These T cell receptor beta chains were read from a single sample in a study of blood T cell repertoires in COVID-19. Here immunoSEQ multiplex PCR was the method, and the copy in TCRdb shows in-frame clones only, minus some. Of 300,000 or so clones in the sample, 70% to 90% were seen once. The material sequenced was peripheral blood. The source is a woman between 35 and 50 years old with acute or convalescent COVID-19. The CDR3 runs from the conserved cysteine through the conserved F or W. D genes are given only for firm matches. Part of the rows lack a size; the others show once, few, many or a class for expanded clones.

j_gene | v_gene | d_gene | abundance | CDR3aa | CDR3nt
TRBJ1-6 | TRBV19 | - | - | CASSMGTYPNSPLHF | TGTGCCAGTAGTATGGGGACATATCCCAATTCACCCCTCCACTTT
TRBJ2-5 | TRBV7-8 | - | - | CASSLSFGGQETQYF | TGTGCCAGCAGCTTATCGTTCGGGGGTCAAGAGACCCAGTACTTC
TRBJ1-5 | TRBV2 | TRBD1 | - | CASSGDRANQPQHF | TGTGCCAGCAGTGGAGACAGGGCCAATCAGCCCCAGCATTTT
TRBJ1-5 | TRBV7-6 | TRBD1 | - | CASSPTGFGNQPQHF | TGTGCCAGCAGCCCGACAGGGTTTGGCAATCAGCCCCAGCATTTT
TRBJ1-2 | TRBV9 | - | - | CASSVTGFSYGYTF | TGTGCCAGCAGCGTAACAGGGTTTAGTTATGGCTACACCTTC
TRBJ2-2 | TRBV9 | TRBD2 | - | CASSPSGGGAGELFF | TGTGCCAGCAGCCCTTCGGGGGGGGGCGCCGGGGAGCTGTTTTTT
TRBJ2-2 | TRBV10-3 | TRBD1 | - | CAILGQANTGELFF | TGTGCCATCCTGGGACAGGCGAACACCGGGGAGCTGTTTTTT
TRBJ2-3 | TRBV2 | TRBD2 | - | CASSGTVAGGTDTQYF | TGTGCCAGCAGTGGAACGGTAGCGGGAGGCACAGATACGCAGTATTTT
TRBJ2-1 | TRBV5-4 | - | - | CASSLAQITYNEQFF | TGTGCCAGCAGCTTGGCTCAGATAACCTACAATGAGCAGTTCTTC
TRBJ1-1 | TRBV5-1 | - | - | CASSWDFGEAFF | TGCGCCAGCAGTTGGGACTTTGGGGAAGCTTTCTTT
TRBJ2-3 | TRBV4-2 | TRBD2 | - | CASSQAGTTQDTQYF | TGTGCCAGCAGCCAGGCCGGGACTACCCAAGATACGCAGTATTTT
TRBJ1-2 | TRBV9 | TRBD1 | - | CASSAGQGRGYTF | TGTGCCAGCAGCGCAGGACAGGGAAGAGGCTACACCTTC
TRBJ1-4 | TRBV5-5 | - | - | CASSLVVWAGEKLFF | TGTGCCAGCAGCCTGGTTGTGTGGGCCGGTGAAAAACTGTTTTTT
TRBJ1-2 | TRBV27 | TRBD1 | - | CASSRDRVGYTF | TGTGCCAGCAGTAGGGACAGGGTCGGCTACACCTTC
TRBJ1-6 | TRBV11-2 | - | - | CASSSQNSPLHF | TGTGCCAGCAGCTCCCAGAATTCACCCCTCCACTTT
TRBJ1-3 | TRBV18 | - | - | CASSPAGGQGNTIYF | TGTGCCAGCTCACCCGCCGGGGGGCAAGGAAACACCATATATTTT
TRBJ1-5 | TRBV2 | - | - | CASSDSFGDSPNQPQHF | TGTGCCAGCAGTGATAGCTTCGGCGACAGTCCCAATCAGCCCCAGCATTTT
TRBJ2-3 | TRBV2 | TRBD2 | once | CASSVRLAGADTQYF | TGTGCCAGCAGCGTCAGGCTAGCGGGGGCAGATACGCAGTATTTT
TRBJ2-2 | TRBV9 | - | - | CASSARGRQGLAGELFF | TGTGCCAGCAGCGCTCGGGGGCGACAGGGTTTAGCCGGGGAGCTGTTTTTT
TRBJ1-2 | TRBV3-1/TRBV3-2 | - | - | CASQGTSYGYTF | TGTGCCAGCCAGGGGACATCGTATGGCTACACCTTC
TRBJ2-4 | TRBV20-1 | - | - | CSASRGAKNIQYF | TGCAGTGCTAGTAGGGGAGCCAAAAACATTCAGTACTTC
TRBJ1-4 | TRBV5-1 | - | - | CASSLGGGSREKLFF | TGCGCCAGCAGCCTCGGGGGTGGGTCGAGAGAAAAACTGTTTTTT